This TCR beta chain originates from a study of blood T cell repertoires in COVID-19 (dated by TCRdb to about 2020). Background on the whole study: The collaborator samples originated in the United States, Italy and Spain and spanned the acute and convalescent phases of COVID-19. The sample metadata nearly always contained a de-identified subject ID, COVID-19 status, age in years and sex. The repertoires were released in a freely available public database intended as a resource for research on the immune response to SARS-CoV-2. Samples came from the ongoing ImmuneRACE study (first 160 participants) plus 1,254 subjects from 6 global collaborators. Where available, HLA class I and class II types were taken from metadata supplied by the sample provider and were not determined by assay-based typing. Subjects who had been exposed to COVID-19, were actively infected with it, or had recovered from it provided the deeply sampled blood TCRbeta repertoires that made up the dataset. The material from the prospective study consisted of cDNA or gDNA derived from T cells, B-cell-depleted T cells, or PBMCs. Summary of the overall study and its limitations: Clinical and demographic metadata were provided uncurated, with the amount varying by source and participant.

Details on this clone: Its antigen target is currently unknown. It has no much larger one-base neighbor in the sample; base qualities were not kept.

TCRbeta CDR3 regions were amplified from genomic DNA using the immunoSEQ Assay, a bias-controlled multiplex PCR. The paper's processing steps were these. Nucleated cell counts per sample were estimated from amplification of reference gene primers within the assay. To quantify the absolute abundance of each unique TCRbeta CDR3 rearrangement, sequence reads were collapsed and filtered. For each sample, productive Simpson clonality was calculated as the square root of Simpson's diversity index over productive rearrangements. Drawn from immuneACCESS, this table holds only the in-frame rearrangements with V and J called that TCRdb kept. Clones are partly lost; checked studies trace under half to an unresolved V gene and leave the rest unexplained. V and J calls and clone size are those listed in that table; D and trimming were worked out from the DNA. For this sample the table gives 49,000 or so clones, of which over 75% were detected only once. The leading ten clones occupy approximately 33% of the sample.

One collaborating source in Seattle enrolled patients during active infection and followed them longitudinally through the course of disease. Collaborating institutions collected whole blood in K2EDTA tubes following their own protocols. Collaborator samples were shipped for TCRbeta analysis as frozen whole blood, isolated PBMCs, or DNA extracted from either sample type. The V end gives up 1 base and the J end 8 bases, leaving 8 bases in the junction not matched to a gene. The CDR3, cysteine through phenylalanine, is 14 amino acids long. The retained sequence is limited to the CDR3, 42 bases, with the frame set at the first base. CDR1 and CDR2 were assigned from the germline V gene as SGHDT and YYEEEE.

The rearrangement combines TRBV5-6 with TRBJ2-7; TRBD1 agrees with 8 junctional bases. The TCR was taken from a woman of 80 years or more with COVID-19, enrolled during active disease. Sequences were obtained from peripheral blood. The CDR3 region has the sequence CASSLYGDRSQQYF. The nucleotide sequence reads TGTGCCAGCAGCTTGTACGGGGACAGGAGTCAGCAGTACTTC.